These 8 T cell receptor beta chains were sequenced from one sample in a study of PD-1 blockade in classical Hodgkin lymphoma. Relapse after autologous stem cell transplantation occurred in every patient, and brentuximab vedotin exposure varied. Using immunoSEQ multiplex PCR, the repertoire was profiled, and TCRdb retains in-frame clones only, with some absent. The sample gives some 38,000 clones, 76% of which show up once; over 9.5% is in the top ten. The source was peripheral blood mononuclear cells (PBMCs), collected at baseline. The receptor set was obtained from a human donor with classical Hodgkin lymphoma.

This clone came up once. The chain links TRBV2 to TRBJ1-3; tentatively, D is TRBD1 (6 bases). Per germline, CDR1 SNHLY and CDR2 FYNNEI. V gave up 4 bases and J gave up 2 bases, with 15 bases separating them. The CDR3 totals 16 residues. The DNA of the CDR3 is TGTGCCAGCAGTGTGGGGGCTACGACACCTGGAAACACCATATATTTT. It is translated as CASSVGATTPGNTIYF.

V and J are TRBV6-5 and TRBJ2-7, with D possibly being TRBD1 (5 bases). Trimming left V 4 bases short and J 2 bases short, with 9 bases between. This CDR3 spans 13 amino acids. Germline V gene lookup returns CDR1 MNHEY and CDR2 SVGAGI. CDR3 sequence reads: CASSLTRAYEQYF. The CDR3 DNA reads as TGTGCCAGCAGTTTAACCAGGGCCTACGAGCAGTACTTC.

The chain employs TRBV7-2 and TRBJ2-7; D is unresolved. With 1 base removed from V and 0 bases from J, the gap between germline ends came to 10 bases. The CDR3 has 15 amino acids. From germline, CDR1 is SGHTA and CDR2 FQGNSA. CDR3 bases: TGTGCCAGCAGCTTAGAGTTCGGCTACTCCTACGAGCAGTACTTC. Protein: CASSLEFGYSYEQYF.

CDR3 sequence (DNA): TGTGCCAGCAGCTTGGGGGTAAGCACTGAAGCTTTCTTT. Translation gives CASSLGVSTEAFF. The chain employs TRBV5-6 and TRBJ1-1; D remains ambiguous. The ends were cut back, 0 bases at V and 4 bases at J, with 7 bases in the middle. The CDR3 has 13 amino acids. The germline CDR1 and CDR2 sequences are SGHDT and YYEEEE.

The CDR3 DNA sequence: TGTGCCAGCAGTTACTCGAAGCGAGGGGAAAAGGGCGAGCAGTACTTC. It yields the protein CASSYSKRGEKGEQYF. This chain uses TRBV6-5 with TRBJ2-7; D assignment may be TRBD1 or TRBD2 (5 bases each). Per germline, CDR1 MNHEY and CDR2 SVGAGI. Trimming removed 0 bases at V and 6 bases at J, with 18 bases between. CDR3 length: 16 residues.

The rearrangement links TRBV21-1 to TRBJ1-3; whether TRBD1, the table's D call, matches the DNA was not checked. TRBV21-1 is assigned pseudogene status. This CDR3 has 15 amino acids. The CDR3 nucleotides are TGTGCCAGCAGCAGAGACAGCAACTCTGGAAACACCATATATTTT. Translating gives CASSRDSNSGNTIYF.

This clone was found a few times. CDR3 nucleotide sequence: TGCGCCAGCAGCCCCGGCTATGGCTACACCTTC. Encoded protein: CASSPGYGYTF. This chain links TRBV4-1 with TRBJ1-2; no clear D gene. CDR3 length: 11 residues. Germline CDR1 reads MGHRA; CDR2 reads YSYEKL. V lost 4 bases and J lost 4, with 4 bases in between.

This rearrangement joins TRBV2 to TRBJ1-2, with 7 positions matching TRBD1. V shed 8 bases and J 8 bases; nucleotides not matched to a gene: 8. CDR3 length: 12 amino acids. In germline, CDR1 is SNHLY, CDR2 FYNNEI. The CDR3 DNA reads as TGTGCCAGCGGACGACAGGGAGGAGGCTACACCTTC. Protein: CASGRQGGGYTF.